This T cell receptor beta chain was documented in a study of T-cell memory formation after mild COVID-19. The study, taken as a whole, reports: There was no confirmation that second-wave clones peaking on day 37 were SARS-CoV-2 specific. Memory from before infection featured some responding clones, which suggests cross-reactive memory joined. Shrinking CD4+ clones were chiefly CM and EM; CD8+ ones were chiefly EMRA.

Remarks on this clonotype: Its antigen remains unknown.

V lost 5 bases, J lost 4 bases, and 14 bases lay in between. This CDR3 is 14 amino acids long. CDR1 and CDR2 (germline): SEHNR, FQNEAQ (reference sequence). 5'RACE, which relied on constant-segment primers, yielded TCR alpha and TCR beta cDNA libraries carrying sample barcodes and UMIs. One entry per CDR3 protein results from TCRdb running MiXCR on the 5' RACE reads. Here the sample spans 280,000 or so distinct CDR3 sequences, more than 15% being singletons. Sequenced: PBMCs or a T cell subset sorted from them (not recorded which). The origin of this receptor is a man aged 18 to 29 who had mild COVID-19 (a few samples of this study predate the infection). Cell type and time point are not known. V gene TRBV7-9 combines with J gene TRBJ1-1; D is perhaps TRBD1 (6 bases). CDR3 nucleotides: TGTGCCAGCAGCGCGGACAGCCGGGGCACTGAAGCTTTCTTT. This gives the protein CASSADSRGTEAFF.